The T cell receptor beta chain described here comes from a study of beta chain features in type 1 diabetes listed by TCRdb under 2018. Looking at the study overall: Mean age, gender distribution, total cell number and subset yield were not different between patients and healthy donors. A total of about 110,000,000 sorted cells were examined across all samples, and a strong correlation was observed between cell number per subset and RNA yield. In the study, recently diagnosed type 1 diabetes patients and matched healthy donors were compared on the TCRB repertoires of their sorted circulating CD4+ T cell subsets. Naive and central memory subsets were obtained from all 30 or so donors, but regulatory and stem cell-like memory subsets were isolated from only 8 patients and roughly 8 healthy donors. Overall study outcomes, separate from this receptor: Naive, central memory and regulatory TCRB repertoires appeared to be more alike among patients than among healthy donors. Shorter templates might have been favored by PCR, but patient and control samples were amplified and corrected together, so both groups would have been affected equally by any skew. Because small numbers of individuals were included in the HLA sub-analyses, any influence of HLA type on TCRB rearrangement was left unresolved. A moderate but significant shortening of TCRB CDR3 length was observed in type 1 diabetes patients in all four CD4+ subsets. Because cDNA was sequenced instead of genomic DNA, activated cells with high expression could be over-represented, although the groups did not differ in activation or CD3 levels. At VDJ recombination sites, patients with type 1 diabetes made fewer insertions and deleted more nucleotides, a pattern implying thymic rearrangement abnormalities.

A single peripheral blood draw of 95 to 150 mL on average was collected from each donor into heparinised tubes. Using a panel that included CD45RO, CCR7, CD25, CD127, CD95 and CD27, naive, central memory, regulatory and stem cell-like memory CD4+ T cells were sorted on a BD FACSAria II. Purity was above 98% for every sorted population. PBMCs were isolated right away by Lymphoprep density gradient centrifugation and were stained directly, without culture. So that batch effects would be minimized, each experiment stained and sorted samples in pairs, pairing one healthy donor with one patient. The cysteine opens and the phenylalanine closes a CDR3 of 14 amino acids. Of the read, only the CDR3 DNA is kept; its 42 bases are in frame from base 1. CDR1 is given as SGHRS and CDR2 as YFSETQ, both from the germline V gene. V gives up 2 bases and J gives up 4 bases, and the segment between their germline ends measures 12 bases.

The entire amount of isolated RNA was reverse transcribed using the High Capacity cDNA Reverse Transcription Kit, so the sequenced TCRB transcripts were expressed ones. Deep immunoSEQ sequencing was performed on naive, central memory and regulatory T cell samples, with an average of roughly 3.5 million total reads per sample. After sorted cells were lysed in RLT buffer, RNA was extracted with DNase-treated RNeasy Micro or Mini kits, with the choice depending on cell number. To prevent cross-contamination, every cell subset was processed on its own, while patient and healthy donor samples were processed together. Using the immunoSEQ multiplex PCR, TCRB sequences were amplified from cDNA into 87-bp fragments spanning the CDR3 region. The amplicons were sequenced using the Illumina HiSeq platform. Under the source paper's analysis protocol: PCR bias was computationally corrected using synthetic template baselines, reads within Hamming distance 2 were collapsed, and singletons that could not be merged were discarded. Reads were aligned against IMGT so that V, D and J genes, CDR3 length and insertions or deletions at six rearrangement sites could be assigned. Clonotype counts were normalized to sorted cell number within each subset before computing true diversity and Gini coefficients with the tcR R package. The overlap coefficient, calculated on TCRB nucleotide sequences, was used to quantify repertoire sharing. Out-of-frame TCRB sequences from naive cells were analyzed to stand in for the pre-selection repertoire. This is the immuneACCESS table as TCRdb keeps it, with only in-frame sequences that have V and J called. A part of the clones is gone; compared with another copy, unresolved V genes explain less than half, and the rest is unexplained. V and J calls plus clone size are reproduced from that table; the DNA served to infer D and trimming. The sample table holds fewer than 300,000 clones, of which about a tenth were seen once. The top ten constitute about 0.018% of the sample.

Details on this clone: Its target antigen remains unknown. No qualities accompany the bases; no much larger clone lies one base away.

The clonotype comes from a man aged 30 to 39 with type 1 diabetes. The specimen sequenced was naive CD4+ T cells from blood. The sample's cell subset or site label, in plain terms: true naive CD4+ T cells. Rearrangement joined TRBV5-1 to TRBJ2-5, with the D gene too uncertain to name. The CDR3 amino acid sequence is: CASSFNGFRETQYF. The DNA reads TGCGCCAGCAGCTTTAACGGTTTTAGAGAGACCCAGTACTTC. This CDR3, with the reference TRBV5-1 and TRBJ2-5 proteins standing in past its ends, gives the full variable domain KAGVTQTPRYLIKTRGQQVTLSCSPISGHRSVSWYQQTPGQGLQFLFEYFSETQRNKGNFPGRFSGRQFSNSRSEMNVSTLELGDSALYLCASSFNGFRETQYFGPGTRLLVL.